What follows is one TCR beta chain and its context. CDR1 SGHTA and CDR2 FQGNSA come from the germline V gene. The CDR3 runs to 17 residues. V shed 5 bases and J 6 bases; nucleotides not matched to a gene: 16. The data are from a study of cytomegalovirus exposure and HLA in healthy donors. The assay was immunoSEQ multiplex PCR, and TCRdb's table has in-frame clones only and misses some. The sample contains 60,000 or so clones, about nine tenths of which appear only once. Material for sequencing was PBMCs. The sequence came from a man younger than 35 in good health and CMV-seronegative. The chain uses TRBV7-2 and TRBJ2-1; the match to TRBD2 covers 7 bases. The CDR3 DNA sequence: TGTGCCAGCAGCCTCCAGCCAACTAGCGCCTCACCCAATGAGCAGTTCTTC. Amino acid sequence: CASSLQPTSASPNEQFF.